The text below deals with one TCR beta chain. The germline V gene encodes CDR1 SGHRS and CDR2 YFSETQ. Trimming removed 2 bases from V and 4 bases from J, with 10 bases in between. This CDR3 has 14 residues. TCRdb keeps only in-frame clones here, not all; method: immunoSEQ multiplex PCR. The table has around 280,000 clones, 90% seen once. In terms of age and location, participants ranged from roughly 18 to 100 years and lived in about two dozen US areas. This specimen belongs to a study of blood T cell repertoires in COVID-19. Across the study: Nucleic acid was either cDNA or gDNA, and it came from T cells, B-cell-depleted T cells, or PBMCs.

The clonotype was recovered from a woman aged 18-30 years with acute COVID-19. Sequencing used PBMCs or T cells enriched from blood (not recorded which). This sequence joins TRBV5-1 and TRBJ2-1, with a possible D match to TRBD2 (7 bases). In DNA form, the CDR3 reads TGCGCCAGCAGCTTCGGGGGGCTGTACAATGAGCAGTTCTTC. Amino acids: CASSFGGLYNEQFF.